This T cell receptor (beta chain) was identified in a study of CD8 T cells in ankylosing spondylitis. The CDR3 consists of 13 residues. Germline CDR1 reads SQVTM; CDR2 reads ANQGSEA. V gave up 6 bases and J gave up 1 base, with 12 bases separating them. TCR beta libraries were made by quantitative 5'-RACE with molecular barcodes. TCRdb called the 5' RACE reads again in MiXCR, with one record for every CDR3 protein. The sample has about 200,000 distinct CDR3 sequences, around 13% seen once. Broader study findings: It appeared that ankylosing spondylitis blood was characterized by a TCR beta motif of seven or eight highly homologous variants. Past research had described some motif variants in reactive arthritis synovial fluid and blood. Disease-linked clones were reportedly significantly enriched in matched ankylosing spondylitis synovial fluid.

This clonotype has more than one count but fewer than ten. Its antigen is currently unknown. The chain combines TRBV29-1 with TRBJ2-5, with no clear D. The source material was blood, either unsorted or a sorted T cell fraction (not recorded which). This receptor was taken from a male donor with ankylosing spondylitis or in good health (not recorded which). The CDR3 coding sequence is TGCAGCGTCCTGCCGACACCCCAAGAGACCCAGTACTTC. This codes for CSVLPTPQETQYF.